The 24 T cell receptor beta chains reported below all come from one sample, sequenced in a study of T cells after yellow fever vaccination (dated by TCRdb to the late 2010s). The library was produced with 5' RACE. Data came from an Illumina NovaSeq 6000. Clones were called with MiXCR by TCRdb after fastp trimmed the public reads at Q25, and only in-frame beta chains were retained. Rows are unified per CDR3 protein, each entry keeping the most common DNA and genes. In this sample the table shows about 320,000 distinct CDR3 sequences, roughly 4.3% of which occur a single time. 15% to 20% of the sample is held by the ten biggest clonotypes. Explained via the paper, the treatment or condition label denotes: live attenuated yellow fever vaccine strain. This sample comprised PBMCs, obtained 15 days after the yellow fever booster vaccination. Every receptor here comes from a man between 18 and 29 years old who received the YFV17D yellow fever vaccine.

The table lists this clonotype with many counts. This chain uses TRBV7-8 with TRBJ1-5, with 8 positions matching TRBD1. The trim removed 5 bases at V and 3 bases at J, leaving 9 bases unmatched. The germline gives CDR1 SGHVS, CDR2 FQNEAQ. CDR3 length: 16 residues. The DNA for the CDR3 is TGTGCCAGCAGCCCGGACAGGGCCTTTCCCAATCAGCCCCAGCATTTT. Translating gives CASSPDRAFPNQPQHF.

This clonotype was observed a handful of times. The chain uses TRBV6-2 or TRBV6-3 and TRBJ1-5, with 9 bases identical to TRBD1. The CDR3 has 18 residues. Germline assignment: CDR1 MNHEY and CDR2 SVGEGT. Losses at the gene ends were 2 bases for V and 2 bases for J; bases not matched to a gene: 10. This chain's CDR3 is CASSYVLGQGRGNQPQHF. CDR3 DNA: TGTGCCAGCAGTTACGTCCTTGGACAGGGGCGAGGCAATCAGCCCCAGCATTTT.

This clonotype was found many times. V usage is TRBV7-7 and J usage is TRBJ2-7; D perhaps matches TRBD2 (6 bases). Trimming shortened V by 6 bases and J by 6 bases, and 15 bases separated the two germline ends. Per the germline V gene, CDR1 is SSHAT and CDR2 is FNYEAQ (reference sequence). There are 13 residues in the CDR3. The CDR3 DNA sequence: TGTGCCAGCAGTAGAACCCTGGGAGGCGAGCAGTACTTC. Protein sequence: CASSRTLGGEQYF.

This clonotype was seen many times. The rearrangement joins TRBV5-6 to TRBJ2-3, with TRBD1 matching over 7 bases. Per the germline V gene, CDR1 is SGHDT and CDR2 is YYEEEE. CDR3 size: 16 residues. V trimming: 3 bases; J trimming: 1 base; junction bases outside the gene matches: 8. The CDR3 nucleotides read TGTGCCAGCAGCTGGGGACAGTCTACCGGCACAGATACGCAGTATTTT. Amino acid sequence: CASSWGQSTGTDTQYF.

The gene calls are TRBV5-1 and TRBJ1-1; no reliable D call. From germline, CDR1 is SGHRS and CDR2 YFSETQ. Trimming removed 4 bases from V and 6 bases from J, with 16 bases in between. The CDR3 consists of 14 residues. CDR3 amino acids: CASSRPAGDPEAFF. In DNA, the CDR3 is TGCGCCAGCAGCCGGCCCGCTGGGGATCCTGAAGCTTTCTTT.

The rearrangement uses TRBV7-9 and TRBJ1-1; D ambiguous. Trimming took off 5 bases at V and 1 base at J, with 14 bases between the two ends. The CDR3 runs 15 residues. Germline values: CDR1 SEHNR, CDR2 FQNEAQ (reference sequence). CDR3 amino acids: CASSPDRFRNTEAFF. The CDR3 DNA is TGTGCCAGCAGCCCAGACCGTTTCCGGAACACTGAAGCTTTCTTT.

In regard to this clonotype: Germline and junction disagree at one end, which may indicate a read error. The CDR3 DNA reads TGTGCCAGCAGCGACGTGGGCTCGCGTCTCTCCTACGGGCAGTACTTC. The encoded protein is CASSDVGSRLSYGQYF. The chain couples TRBV5-6 to TRBJ2-7; D is uncertain. Germline CDR1 SGHDT, CDR2 YYEEEE. This CDR3 spans 16 amino acids.

This clonotype was picked up a small number of times. The rearrangement uses TRBV2 and TRBJ2-7; 7 nucleotides align to TRBD2. The germline CDR1 and CDR2 sequences are SNHLY and FYNNEI. After removal of 2 bases from V and 0 bases from J, the junction contained 4 bases not matched to a gene. The CDR3 length is 15 residues. The CDR3 DNA reads TGTGCCAGCAGTGAATGGGGGGGGAGCTCCTACGAGCAGTACTTC. Translating gives CASSEWGGSSYEQYF.

This clonotype has only a few counts. J is TRBJ2-3 and V is TRBV11-2; D is ambiguous. V was trimmed by 0 bases and J by 2 bases, leaving 9 bases between them. The CDR3 totals 15 residues. Germline-derived CDR1 and CDR2 are SGHAT and FQNNGV. The CDR3 sequence is CASSLDARTTDTQYF. The CDR3 nucleotides are TGTGCCAGCAGCTTAGATGCCAGGACCACAGATACGCAGTATTTT.

The sample holds many counts of this clonotype. The rearrangement uses TRBV5-1 and TRBJ1-2; the D is unclear. Per the germline V gene, CDR1 is SGHRS and CDR2 is YFSETQ. V lost 2 bases and J lost 3, with 8 bases in between. The CDR3 runs to 13 residues. CDR3 bases: TGCGCCAGCAGCTTCACAGAGGACTATGGCTACACCTTC. Translation gives CASSFTEDYGYTF.

This clonotype was seen repeatedly, ten times or more. A junction boundary mismatches the germline segment, possibly from a read error. This rearrangement joins TRBV29-1 to TRBJ2-7; 7 bases agree with TRBD1. There are 11 residues in the CDR3. Germline assignment: CDR1 SQVTM and CDR2 ANQGSEA. CDR3 residues: CSVEDGDSADF. The CDR3 DNA is TGCAGCGTTGAAGATGGGGACAGCGCCGACTTC.

This clonotype was recorded many times. The rearrangement uses TRBV28 and TRBJ1-1, with 8 bases fitting TRBD1. The V segment lost 3 bases and the J segment 5 bases; nucleotides outside the gene matches: 5. CDR1 MDHEN and CDR2 SYDVKM come from the germline V gene. The CDR3 is made up of 14 amino acids. CDR3 region: CASSFQGARTEAFF. The CDR3 bases are TGTGCCAGCAGTTTTCAGGGGGCGAGGACTGAAGCTTTCTTT. The variable domain in full, with the rest retrieved from reference TRBV28 and TRBJ1-1, is DVKVTQSSRYLVKRTGEKVFLECVQDMDHENMFWYRQDPGLGLRLIYFSYDVKMKEKGDIPEGYSVSREKKERFSLILESASTNQTSMYLCASSFQGARTEAFFGQGTRLTVV.

This clonotype was recorded a few times. The chain uses TRBV7-9 and TRBJ2-2, with TRBD1 matching over 9 bases. Looked up from germline, CDR1 is SEHNR and CDR2 is FQNEAQ (reference sequence). The V and J ends lost 8 bases and 0 bases, in that order; junction bases with no gene match: 4. The CDR3 runs 15 residues. CDR3 in amino acids: CASSGTGSNTGELFF. CDR3 nucleotides: TGTGCCAGCTCCGGGACAGGGTCGAACACCGGGGAGCTGTTTTTT.

In this sample, this clonotype turned up many times. The chain links TRBV7-6 to TRBJ1-2, with D perhaps matching TRBD1 (5 bases). This CDR3 has 15 amino acids. Germline assignment: CDR1 SGHVS and CDR2 FNYEAQ. Trimming cost V 1 base and J 1 base, with 10 bases left between them. The CDR3 loop is CASSLDRNYNYGYTF. The CDR3 nucleotides are TGTGCCAGCAGCTTAGACAGGAACTATAACTATGGCTACACCTTC.

Many counts were recorded for this clonotype. The chain has TRBV29-1 and TRBJ2-7, with a weak D call TRBD1 (5 bases). The CDR3 runs 13 residues. V was clipped by 2 bases and J by 4 bases, with 12 bases between them. Germline CDR1 and CDR2: SQVTM and ANQGSEA. The CDR3 nucleotides are TGCAGCGTTGAACCAACTCAGGGATACGAGCAGTACTTC. It specifies CSVEPTQGYEQYF.

This clonotype was detected ten times or more. The rearrangement joins TRBV12-3 or TRBV12-4 to TRBJ2-1, with D possibly TRBD1 on 6 matching bases. The CDR3 spans 14 residues. With 1 base removed from V and 8 bases from J, the gap between germline ends came to 12 bases. CDR3 in amino acids: CASSLGGPGDEQFF. DNA for the CDR3: TGTGCCAGCAGTTTAGGGGGGCCCGGGGATGAGCAGTTCTTC.

This clonotype was found many times. The chain's CDR3 is CASSVASGEYTGELFF. CDR3 bases: TGTGCCAGCAGCGTGGCTAGCGGGGAATACACCGGGGAGCTGTTTTTT. V usage is TRBV9 and J usage is TRBJ2-2; 9 positions agree with TRBD2. V gave up 2 bases and J gave up 3 bases; unmatched junction bases: 5. Germline-derived CDR1 and CDR2 are SGDLS and YYNGEE. This CDR3 region has 16 residues.

This clonotype was seen a few times. The V and J genes are TRBV20-1 and TRBJ2-2; 7 bases are shared with TRBD2. This CDR3 spans 14 amino acids. In germline, CDR1 is DFQATT, CDR2 SNEGSKA (reference sequence). J lost 5 bases, V lost 3 bases, and 6 bases had no gene match. The chain's CDR3 is CSARGRRGTGELFF. The CDR3 region has the DNA TGCAGTGCTAGGGGCCGGCGGGGGACCGGGGAGCTGTTTTTT.

This clonotype was counted a few times. The chain employs TRBV6-2 or TRBV6-3 and TRBJ2-7, with 9 bases lining up with TRBD1. Looked up from germline, CDR1 is MNHEY and CDR2 is SVGEGT. V was pared by 5 bases and J by 1 base, with 6 bases of the junction left unmatched. The CDR3 is 15 residues long. The CDR3: CASSLQGATSYEQYV. CDR3 in DNA: TGTGCCAGCAGTCTACAGGGGGCCACATCCTACGAGCAGTACGTC.

In regard to this clonotype: The junction shows a germline mismatch at one end, possibly a read error. J is TRBJ1-6 and V is TRBV3-1; D gene unclear. This CDR3 is 16 amino acids long. Germline loops: CDR1 LGHDT, CDR2 YNNKEL (reference sequence). The DNA for the CDR3 is TGTACCAGCAGCTATCGCCGGGCCTCCTATAATTCACCCCTCCACTTT. Its translation: CTSSYRRASYNSPLHF.

The sample holds many counts of this clonotype. The chain recombines TRBV6-2 or TRBV6-3 with TRBJ2-7; D is unclear. Germline loops: CDR1 MNHEY, CDR2 SVGEGT. This CDR3 has 14 amino acids. The ends were cut back, 7 bases at V and 5 bases at J, with 18 bases in the middle. This CDR3 reads CASTPTTVRNEQYF. In DNA, the CDR3 is TGTGCCAGCACTCCTACAACTGTACGTAACGAGCAGTACTTC.

In this sample, this clonotype turned up many times. The V gene is TRBV6-5, the J gene TRBJ2-7; D may correspond to TRBD1 or TRBD2 (5 bases each). CDR1 and CDR2 from the germline V gene are MNHEY and SVGAGI. The CDR3 has 15 residues. With 2 bases removed from V and 2 bases from J, the gap between germline ends came to 13 bases. CDR3 residues: CASSYGDGGPYEQYF. The CDR3 coding sequence is TGTGCCAGCAGTTACGGTGATGGGGGACCCTACGAGCAGTACTTC.

This clonotype was observed many times. The CDR3 protein is CASSPGQILHIDEQYV. The CDR3 DNA sequence: TGCGCCAGCAGCCCGGGACAGATCCTTCATATCGACGAGCAGTACGTC. This chain links TRBV5-1 with TRBJ2-7; 7 bases match TRBD1. J gave up 5 bases and V 4 bases, and 15 bases lay outside the gene matches. The CDR3 covers 16 residues. Germline V CDR1 and CDR2: SGHRS, YFSETQ.

This clonotype has only a few counts. V gene TRBV12-3 or TRBV12-4 combines with J gene TRBJ1-2; D gene unclear. V shed 3 bases and J shed 5 bases, with 16 bases lying between them. The length of the CDR3 is 15 residues. The CDR3 DNA reads as TGTGCCAGCAGTTTTGGTTCGCGGGAACGGTATGGCTACACCTTC. The encoded protein is CASSFGSRERYGYTF.